The 22 T cell receptor beta chains below come from one sample, sequenced in a study of T cells in localized non-small cell lung cancer. Assay used: immunoSEQ multiplex PCR; TCRdb lists only in-frame clones, some missing. The repertoire holds tens of thousands of clones, 70% to 90% seen once, with under 8.5% in the top ten. The source material was peripheral blood, sampled before any cancer treatment. Receptors originate from a woman aged 40-69 years with stage I lung adenocarcinoma.

V is TRBV7-9 and J is TRBJ1-4, with a possible D match to TRBD1 (5 bases). The germline V and J ends were trimmed by 5 bases and 2 bases, with 15 bases remaining between them. Germline CDR1 SEHNR, CDR2 FQNEAQ (reference sequence). The CDR3 contains 16 residues. The CDR3 region is CASSPLVRVTNEKLFF. The CDR3 coding sequence is TGTGCCAGCAGCCCATTGGTCAGGGTCACTAATGAAAAACTGTTTTTT. The complete variable domain, with remaining parts taken from reference TRBV7-9 and TRBJ1-4, reads DTGVSQNPRHKITKRGQNVTFRCDPISEHNRLYWYRQTLGQGPEFLTYFQNEAQLEKSRLLSDRFSAERPKGSFSTLEIQRTEQGDSAMYLCASSPLVRVTNEKLFFGSGTQLSVL.

The CDR3 DNA reads TGCAGCGTTGGAGGGGGCCAGTTCTTC. Translation: CSVGGGQFF. The chain is built from TRBV29-1 and TRBJ2-1, with 7 bases lining up with TRBD1. CDR1 and CDR2 from the germline V gene are SQVTM and ANQGSEA. V gave up 4 bases and J gave up 13 bases; unmatched junction bases: 1. This CDR3 is 9 amino acids long.

Note on this clone: Other DNA sequences in this sample translate to the same CDR3. The rearrangement links TRBV18 to TRBJ2-3, with 7 bases lining up with TRBD1. This CDR3 contains 15 residues. The V and J ends lost 6 bases and 0 bases, in that order; junction bases with no gene match: 6. CDR1 is KGHSH and CDR2 is LQKENI in the germline V gene. The CDR3 spells CASSPGTVSTDTQYF. In DNA, the CDR3 is TGTGCCAGCTCGCCCGGGACAGTGAGCACAGATACGCAGTATTTT.

V is TRBV5-1 and J is TRBJ2-1; D perhaps matches TRBD2 (5 bases). The CDR3 runs 14 residues. V lost 0 bases to trimming and J lost 10 bases, with 14 bases between them. The V gene's germline CDR1 is SGHRS and CDR2 YFSETQ. CDR3 sequence reads: CASSLDLAIREQFF. The CDR3 region has the DNA TGCGCCAGCAGCTTGGACCTAGCAATACGCGAGCAGTTCTTC.

This chain uses TRBV5-1 with TRBJ2-1; possibly TRBD1 for D (5 bases). V lost 6 bases, J lost 3 bases, and 10 bases lay in between. Looked up from germline, CDR1 is SGHRS and CDR2 is YFSETQ. CDR3 length: 13 residues. CDR3 DNA: TGCGCCAGCACCTCCCAGGGCTACAATGAGCAGTTCTTC. Translated: CASTSQGYNEQFF. Using reference TRBV5-1 and TRBJ2-1 for the parts outside the CDR3, the full variable domain is KAGVTQTPRYLIKTRGQQVTLSCSPISGHRSVSWYQQTPGQGLQFLFEYFSETQRNKGNFPGRFSGRQFSNSRSEMNVSTLELGDSALYLCASTSQGYNEQFFGPGTRLTVL.

The table lists this clone with a few counts. The chain combines TRBV10-2 with TRBJ2-3; possibly TRBD2 for D (7 bases). In germline, CDR1 is WSHSY, CDR2 SAAADI. V gave up 2 bases and J gave up 4 bases, with 19 bases separating them. There are 17 residues in the CDR3. The CDR3 DNA is TGCGCCAGCAGTGAGACCGGGGTGCGCGGGGGCGCAGATACGCAGTATTTT. This codes for CASSETGVRGGADTQYF.

V usage is TRBV10-3 and J usage is TRBJ2-7; no firm D call. The CDR3 has 14 residues. Looked up from germline, CDR1 is ENHRY and CDR2 is SYGVKD. V was trimmed by 0 bases and J by 0 bases, leaving 6 bases between them. The CDR3 spells CAISESKTSYEQYF. DNA for the CDR3: TGTGCCATCAGTGAGTCTAAGACCTCCTACGAGCAGTACTTC.

The V gene is TRBV11-2, the J gene TRBJ2-7; D is unresolved. Looked up from germline, CDR1 is SGHAT and CDR2 is FQNNGV. The CDR3 sequence is 13 residues long. Trimming cost V 1 base and J 9 bases, with 13 bases left between them. The CDR3 loop reads CASSLVYQTVQYF. CDR3 coding DNA: TGTGCCAGCAGCTTAGTTTACCAGACTGTGCAGTACTTC. The variable domain in full, with the rest retrieved from reference TRBV11-2 and TRBJ2-7, is EAGVAQSPRYKIIEKRQSVAFWCNPISGHATLYWYQQILGQGPKLLIQFQNNGVVDDSQLPKDRFSAERLKGVDSTLKIQPAKLEDSAVYLCASSLVYQTVQYFGPGTRLTVT.

This sequence joins TRBV11-2 and TRBJ2-7; weak D call: TRBD1 (5 bases). Germline V gives CDR1 SGHAT, CDR2 FQNNGV. This CDR3 is 15 amino acids long. Deletions cut 1 base from V and 3 bases from J, with 13 bases between. The CDR3 is CASSLARGKGYEQYF. The CDR3 region has the DNA TGTGCCAGCAGCTTAGCTAGGGGTAAAGGCTACGAGCAGTACTTC. The full variable domain, completed using reference TRBV11-2 and TRBJ2-7, is EAGVAQSPRYKIIEKRQSVAFWCNPISGHATLYWYQQILGQGPKLLIQFQNNGVVDDSQLPKDRFSAERLKGVDSTLKIQPAKLEDSAVYLCASSLARGKGYEQYFGPGTRLTVT.

J is TRBJ2-3 and V is TRBV5-4; D uncertain. From germline, CDR1 is SGHNT and CDR2 YYREEE (reference sequence). V was trimmed by 4 bases and J by 0 bases, leaving 6 bases between them. The CDR3 is made up of 13 amino acids. The CDR3 is CASSLDSTDTQYF. The CDR3, as DNA: TGTGCCAGCAGCCTGGACAGCACAGATACGCAGTATTTT.

J is TRBJ1-5 and V is TRBV6-5; 8 nucleotides agree with TRBD1. The germline V gene has CDR1 MNHEY and CDR2 SVGAGI. There are 15 residues in the CDR3. V gave up 6 bases and J gave up 2 bases; unmatched junction bases: 6. DNA for the CDR3: TGTGCCAGCAGAGATACAGGGGGTGGCAATCAGCCCCAGCATTTT. Translated: CASRDTGGGNQPQHF.

The chain links TRBV30 to TRBJ1-5; unclear D gene. The CDR3 consists of 13 residues. Per the germline V gene, CDR1 is GTSNPN and CDR2 is SVGIG (reference sequence). V dropped 1 base and J dropped 4 bases, with 8 bases sitting between them. CDR3 region: CAWSEQINQPQHF. In DNA, the CDR3 is TGTGCCTGGAGTGAACAGATAAATCAGCCCCAGCATTTT.

CDR3 coding DNA: TGTGCCAGCAGCGCCGGACAGGGGAACTATGGCTACACCTTC. It is translated as CASSAGQGNYGYTF. The chain combines TRBV9 with TRBJ1-2, with 9 bases that match TRBD1. CDR1 and CDR2 from the germline V gene are SGDLS and YYNGEE. V lost 3 bases, J lost 2 bases, and 2 bases stayed unmatched. The CDR3 runs to 14 residues.

The table lists this clone with a count of one. The V and J genes are TRBV6-1 and TRBJ1-4, with TRBD1 identical over 7 bases. V shed 6 bases, J shed 8 bases, and the junction held 12 bases outside the gene matches. Germline lookup yields CDR1 MNHNS and CDR2 SASEGT. The CDR3 contains 15 residues. The CDR3: CASRELPSGGEKLFF. For the CDR3, the DNA is TGTGCCAGCAGGGAACTCCCCTCAGGGGGGGAAAAACTGTTTTTT.

This sequence joins TRBV5-6 and TRBJ1-2; maybe TRBD1 (5 bases). The germline V gene encodes CDR1 SGHDT and CDR2 YYEEEE. This CDR3 is built from 15 residues. V dropped 4 bases and J dropped 8 bases, with 21 bases sitting between them. CDR3 residues: CASSQPTEVSGGYTF. The CDR3, as DNA: TGTGCCAGCAGCCAACCGACAGAGGTTTCTGGCGGCTACACCTTC.

This rearrangement joins TRBV9 to TRBJ2-1; D gene unclear. Per the germline V gene, CDR1 is SGDLS and CDR2 is YYNGEE. The V end was cut by 3 bases, the J end by 4 bases, with 14 bases between. The length of the CDR3 is 15 residues. Written as DNA, the CDR3 is TGTGCCAGCAGCGGCGGACCGGACCTATACAATGAGCAGTTCTTC. Translation gives CASSGGPDLYNEQFF.

The V call is TRBV2, the J call TRBJ2-7, with D perhaps being TRBD1 or TRBD2 (5 bases each). Germline CDR1 and CDR2: SNHLY and FYNNEI. CDR3 length equals 13 residues. V was shortened by 6 bases and J by 1 base, with 10 bases between the two germline ends. Here the CDR3 DNA reads TGTGCCAGCAGGGGGGATATATCCTACGAGCAGTACTTC. It encodes CASRGDISYEQYF.

V is TRBV28 and J is TRBJ2-1; TRBD1 is a possible D gene (6 bases). Trimming took 4 bases from V and 4 from J, leaving 8 bases between them. CDR3 length: 13 residues. CDR1 is MDHEN, CDR2 SYDVKM, per germline. CDR3 residues: CASSSGAYNEQFF. The CDR3 bases are TGTGCCAGCAGTTCAGGGGCGTACAATGAGCAGTTCTTC.

The chain links TRBV4-2 to TRBJ1-1, with 8 bases matching TRBD1. Germline-derived CDR1 and CDR2 are LGHNA and YNFKEQ. V was pared by 1 base and J by 7 bases, with 5 bases of the junction left unmatched. CDR3 length: 14 residues. The CDR3 sequence: CASSQAGGQVEAFF. The CDR3 bases are TGTGCCAGCAGCCAAGCTGGGGGACAGGTTGAAGCTTTCTTT.

This sequence joins TRBV28 and TRBJ2-1; TRBD2 matches at 12 bases. The CDR3 is 17 amino acids. CDR1 and CDR2 from the germline V gene are MDHEN and SYDVKM. V shed 5 bases, J shed 0 bases, and the junction held 5 bases outside the gene matches. CDR3 protein: CASSPLAGGRSYNEQFF. The CDR3 DNA is TGTGCCAGCAGTCCCCTAGCGGGGGGGCGCTCCTACAATGAGCAGTTCTTC.

V and J are TRBV18 and TRBJ2-7, with 12 positions matching TRBD2. Germline assignment: CDR1 KGHSH and CDR2 LQKENI. This CDR3 spans 17 amino acids. V gave up 6 bases and J gave up 1 base; unmatched junction bases: 10. The CDR3 sequence is CASSPRTSGVDSYEQYF. The CDR3, as DNA: TGTGCCAGCTCTCCTAGGACTAGCGGGGTGGATTCCTACGAGCAGTACTTC.

The V call is TRBV6-6, the J call TRBJ1-4, with D hard to call. V was trimmed by 2 bases and J by 6 bases, leaving 13 bases between them. Germline CDR1 MNHNY, CDR2 SVGAGI (reference sequence). CDR3 length: 15 residues. CDR3 sequence reads: CASSYGRALDEKLFF. In DNA, the CDR3 is TGTGCCAGCAGTTACGGGCGGGCGCTCGATGAAAAACTGTTTTTT.